The next 18 T cell receptor beta chains were all read from a single sample in a study of blood T cell repertoires in COVID-19. The table came from immunoSEQ multiplex PCR; TCRdb's copy has only in-frame clones and leaves some out. Among over 130,000 clones listed, roughly 81% were seen once. Sequencing was performed on peripheral blood. The receptor set was obtained from a woman aged 45 to 65 with active or convalescent COVID-19.

The chain couples TRBV6-5 to TRBJ2-7; TRBD2 matches 12 bases. CDR1 and CDR2 from the germline V gene are MNHEY and SVGAGI. With 6 bases clipped from V and 2 bases from J, the junction kept 5 bases outside the gene matches. This CDR3 comprises 15 residues. The CDR3 reads CASRSSGGGTYEQYF. In DNA form, the CDR3 reads TGTGCCAGCAGATCTAGCGGGGGGGGAACCTACGAGCAGTACTTC.

This clone occurred a few times. V usage is TRBV28 and J usage is TRBJ1-5, with D possibly matching TRBD1 (6 bases). Germline values: CDR1 MDHEN, CDR2 SYDVKM. Between the trimmed V and J ends, which lost 7 bases and 6 bases, there was a span of 10 bases. The length of the CDR3 is 12 residues. In DNA form, the CDR3 reads TGTGCCAGCAAAACAGGGAGTCAGCCCCAGCATTTT. Translating gives CASKTGSQPQHF.

V is TRBV2 and J is TRBJ1-5; 7 nucleotides agree with TRBD1. V trimming: 5 bases; J trimming: 5 bases; junction bases outside the gene matches: 6. Germline CDR1 reads SNHLY; CDR2 reads FYNNEI. CDR3 size: 14 residues. The CDR3 nucleotides read TGTGCCAGCAGTCCTCGGCAGGGGGATCAGCCCCAGCATTTT. It translates to CASSPRQGDQPQHF.

The chain joins TRBV13 to TRBJ2-5; possibly TRBD2 for D (6 bases). From germline, CDR1 is PRHDT and CDR2 FYEKMQ (reference sequence). The CDR3 length is 17 residues. Between the trimmed V and J ends, which lost 5 bases and 2 bases, there was a span of 21 bases. DNA of the CDR3: TGTGCCAGCAGCCACGCCGGAGGGCCCACGCCTCAAGAGACCCAGTACTTC. This codes for CASSHAGGPTPQETQYF.

The rearrangement joins TRBV30 to TRBJ1-6, with D perhaps matching TRBD1 (5 bases). Germline V gene lookup returns CDR1 GTSNPN and CDR2 SVGIG (reference sequence). V was pared by 2 bases and J by 6 bases, with 11 bases between. The CDR3 runs 14 residues. Written as DNA, the CDR3 is TGTGCCTGGAGTCGGACATCGATTAATTCACCCCTCCACTTT. Its translation is CAWSRTSINSPLHF.

This chain connects TRBV6-6 to TRBJ2-1; 7 bases are shared with TRBD2. The junction had 3 bases not matched to a gene; V was cut back by 7 bases and J by 0 bases. Per germline, CDR1 MNHNY and CDR2 SVGAGI (reference sequence). This CDR3 is built from 14 residues. The CDR3 sequence is CASTTGGSYNEQFF. The CDR3 nucleotides are TGTGCCAGCACCACGGGGGGCTCCTACAATGAGCAGTTCTTC.

V gene TRBV6-2 or TRBV6-3 combines with J gene TRBJ1-1, with a weak D call TRBD1 (5 bases). The ends were cut back, 6 bases at V and 0 bases at J, with 20 bases in the middle. The CDR3 is 17 residues long. The germline V gene encodes CDR1 MNHEY and CDR2 SVGEGT. The CDR3 DNA sequence: TGTGCCAGCAGCACCCAGGGCCCTGCACGATTGAACACTGAAGCTTTCTTT. It codes for CASSTQGPARLNTEAFF.

The chain combines TRBV3-1 (or the pseudogene TRBV3-2) with TRBJ2-2, with 9 bases matching TRBD2. The CDR3 loop spans 17 amino acids. CDR1 LGHDT and CDR2 YNNKEL come from the germline V gene (reference sequence). With 10 bases clipped from V and 3 bases from J, the junction kept 15 bases outside the gene matches. As DNA, the CDR3 is TGTGCCACCTGCCACGACGGCGGGGGGGCTTACACCGGGGAGCTGTTTTTT. As protein: CATCHDGGGAYTGELFF.

V is TRBV7-3 and J is TRBJ1-2; 9 bases fit TRBD1. The germline V gene has CDR1 SGHTA and CDR2 FQGTGA. This CDR3 is 16 amino acids long. The J segment lost 7 bases and the V segment lost 3 bases, leaving 12 bases of the junction unmatched. The CDR3 is CASSLGGQGRRSGYTF. The CDR3, as DNA: TGTGCCAGCAGCTTGGGGGGACAGGGAAGGCGAAGTGGCTACACCTTC. Using reference TRBV7-3 and TRBJ1-2 for the parts outside the CDR3, the full variable domain is GAGVSQTPSNKVTEKGKYVELRCDPISGHTALYWYRQSLGQGPEFLIYFQGTGAADDSGLPNDRFFAVRPEGSVSTLKIQRTERGDSAVYLCASSLGGQGRRSGYTFGSGTRLTVV.

This rearrangement joins TRBV5-1 to TRBJ2-7; D gene unclear. CDR1 SGHRS and CDR2 YFSETQ come from the germline V gene. CDR3 size: 16 residues. V lost 0 bases and J 2 bases, leaving 15 bases between the germline ends. The CDR3 sequence is CASSLDDGRPTYEQYF. As DNA, the CDR3 is TGCGCCAGCAGCTTGGACGATGGCAGGCCTACCTACGAGCAGTACTTC.

In this sample, this clone turned up a few times. This rearrangement joins TRBV28 to TRBJ1-2; the match to TRBD1 covers 8 bases. The germline gives CDR1 MDHEN, CDR2 SYDVKM. V was pared by 8 bases and J by 1 base, with 9 bases of the junction left unmatched. CDR3 length: 15 residues. As DNA, the CDR3 is TGTGCCAGCCAAACGCCAGGGGGCAATAACTATGGCTACACCTTC. Amino acids: CASQTPGGNNYGYTF.

The chain has TRBV5-1 and TRBJ2-2; D is unresolved. The germline gives CDR1 SGHRS, CDR2 YFSETQ. The CDR3 extends over 14 amino acids. Trimming stripped 1 base from V and 4 bases from J, with 8 bases between. CDR3: CASSLNRGTGELFF. CDR3 nucleotides: TGCGCCAGCAGCTTGAATCGCGGCACCGGGGAGCTGTTTTTT.

V usage is TRBV7-8 and J usage is TRBJ2-3; D is ambiguous. V was cut by 3 bases and J by 0 bases, with 7 bases left in between. CDR1 is SGHVS, CDR2 FQNEAQ, per germline. This CDR3 is built from 14 residues. The CDR3 protein is CASSFDWSTDTQYF. For the CDR3, the DNA is TGTGCCAGCAGCTTCGACTGGAGCACAGATACGCAGTATTTT.

The chain couples TRBV7-2 to TRBJ2-5; TRBD2 agrees at 13 bases. Unmatched junction bases numbered 7, after V lost 5 bases and J lost 4 bases. The CDR3 runs 16 residues. Germline V gene sequence: CDR1 SGHTA, CDR2 FQGNSA. The CDR3 reads CASSPGLAGEVETQYF. The CDR3 nucleotides are TGTGCCAGCAGCCCCGGACTAGCGGGAGAGGTAGAGACCCAGTACTTC. Full variable domain (outside the CDR3, taken from reference TRBV7-2 and TRBJ2-5): GAGVSQSPSNKVTEKGKDVELRCDPISGHTALYWYRQSLGQGLEFLIYFQGNSAPDKSGLPSDRFSAERTGGSVSTLTIQRTQQEDSAVYLCASSPGLAGEVETQYFGPGTRLLVL.

This clone has a handful of counts. V is TRBV6-5 and J is TRBJ1-1; 8 bases fit TRBD1. After removal of 6 bases from V and 3 bases from J, the junction contained 6 bases not matched to a gene. Germline CDR1 MNHEY, CDR2 SVGAGI. The CDR3 runs 14 residues. Here the CDR3 reads CASRRQGLDTEAFF. The CDR3 DNA reads as TGTGCCAGCAGGAGACAGGGGCTGGACACTGAAGCTTTCTTT.

The rearrangement links TRBV7-7 to TRBJ2-1; 8 nucleotides align to TRBD2. J was trimmed by 9 bases and V by 5 bases; bases with no gene match: 9. The CDR3 is made up of 14 amino acids. The V gene's germline CDR1 is SSHAT and CDR2 FNYEAQ (reference sequence). The CDR3 region has the DNA TGTGCCAGCAGCCAAGCGGGAGCTGAGGGTGAGCAGTTCTTC. Its protein is CASSQAGAEGEQFF.

V usage is TRBV4-2 and J usage is TRBJ2-5, with TRBD1 as a possible D gene (6 bases). Germline-derived CDR1 and CDR2 are LGHNA and YNFKEQ. V gave up 2 bases and J gave up 5 bases, with 21 bases separating them. The CDR3 is 17 amino acids. The DNA of the CDR3 is TGTGCCAGCAGCCAACTTAGAGACAGGATGAGCCACGAGACCCAGTACTTC. It is translated as CASSQLRDRMSHETQYF.

V is TRBV18 and J is TRBJ1-5, with 9 positions matching TRBD1. Germline CDR1 is KGHSH and CDR2 is LQKENI. V gave up 1 base and J gave up 5 bases; unmatched junction bases: 3. The CDR3 is 15 residues long. The CDR3 spells CASSPLGTGHQPQHF. As DNA, the CDR3 is TGTGCCAGCTCACCACTCGGGACAGGGCATCAGCCCCAGCATTTT.